Detailed here is one TCR beta chain. The data derive from a study of sequential checkpoint blockade in melanoma. Study summary: Arm A got nivolumab then ipilimumab; arm B the reverse, 1:1.

Germline CDR1 reads SGHRS; CDR2 reads YFSETQ. The CDR3 extends over 15 amino acids. V was clipped by 3 bases and J by 0 bases, with 9 bases between them. The sample's treatment: randomized to nivolumab then ipilimumab (arm A) or the reverse (arm B). DNA-damaging chemotherapy had not been given to any patient beforehand. PBMC sorting kept live CD3+CD8+ cells without CD19 or CD56. Repertoires were generated with immunoSEQ multiplex PCR, while TCRdb's copy carries only in-frame clones and drops some. This sample yields approximately 15,000 clones, of which approximately 80% are seen a single time; approximately 12% belongs to the top ten.

The source is a human donor with melanoma. The V gene is TRBV5-1, the J gene TRBJ1-4; no clear D gene. Sequences were derived from CD8+ T cells sorted from blood (inferred from file names), sampled from a patient given nivolumab and ipilimumab in sequence. CDR3 in amino acids: CASSSGETTNEKLFF. CDR3 nucleotide sequence: TGCGCCAGCAGCTCCGGGGAGACAACTAATGAAAAACTGTTTTTT.